These 22 T cell receptor beta chains share one sample of origin, sequenced in a study of blood T cell repertoires in COVID-19. Profiled with immunoSEQ multiplex PCR; TCRdb holds only in-frame clones, not every one. In the table there are some 130,000 clones, around 88% of which are singletons. Sequences were obtained from PBMCs or T cells enriched from blood (not recorded which). Receptors were obtained from a woman in her forties or fifties who had recovered from COVID-19.

This chain uses TRBV28 with TRBJ1-1, with a tentative D call TRBD1 (6 bases). The CDR3 has 12 residues. Germline V lookup: CDR1 MDHEN, CDR2 SYDVKM. Between the trimmed V and J ends, which lost 6 bases and 4 bases, there was a span of 9 bases. The CDR3 here is CASSPGVTEAFF. Written as DNA, the CDR3 is TGTGCCAGCAGCCCAGGGGTCACTGAAGCTTTCTTT.

J is TRBJ2-2 and V is TRBV11-3, with 8 bases lining up with TRBD1. CDR1 and CDR2 from the germline V gene are SGHNT and YENEEA. This CDR3 comprises 15 residues. The trim removed 3 bases at V and 1 base at J, leaving 1 base unmatched. In nucleotides, the CDR3 is TGTGCCAGCAGCTTTGGGACAGGGAACACCGGGGAGCTGTTTTTT. Its translation: CASSFGTGNTGELFF.

The CDR3 coding sequence is TGTGCCAGCAGTGACCACTCAGGGGGAGGCGGCTACACCTTC. Its protein product is CASSDHSGGGGYTF. V and J are TRBV6-4 and TRBJ1-2; 7 bases are shared with TRBD1. This CDR3 spans 14 amino acids. After removal of 2 bases from V and 8 bases from J, the junction contained 8 bases not matched to a gene. Germline V gives CDR1 MRHNA, CDR2 SNTAGT.

This chain connects TRBV5-6 to TRBJ1-2, with D possibly being TRBD1 (6 bases). The germline CDR1 and CDR2 sequences are SGHDT and YYEEEE. This CDR3 comprises 13 residues. Deletions cut 4 bases from V and 8 bases from J, with 15 bases between. This CDR3 reads CASSLGPGQGYTF. CDR3 DNA: TGTGCCAGCAGCCTAGGACCTGGACAGGGCTACACCTTC.

This clone was found once. The chain uses TRBV18 and TRBJ1-5; D remains unclear. Deletions cut 2 bases from V and 1 base from J, with 6 bases between. CDR1 is KGHSH and CDR2 is LQKENI in the germline V gene. The CDR3 totals 14 residues. CDR3 region: CASSPESSNQPQHF. The CDR3 region has the DNA TGTGCCAGCTCACCAGAGTCGAGCAATCAGCCCCAGCATTTT.

The chain joins TRBV27 to TRBJ2-5, with D hard to call. There are 16 residues in the CDR3. The V gene lost 6 bases and the J gene lost 1 base, with 18 bases spanning the gap. Germline CDR1 MNHEY, CDR2 SMNVEV (reference sequence). CDR3 sequence: CASSPFFGPIQETQYF. The CDR3 nucleotides read TGTGCCAGCAGCCCATTCTTTGGGCCAATCCAAGAGACCCAGTACTTC.

The CDR3 coding sequence is TGTGCCAGCAGCTGGGCCGGGACTAGCGGGGGGGCGGTGGATACGCAGTATTTT. It encodes CASSWAGTSGGAVDTQYF. The gene calls are TRBV5-4 and TRBJ2-3, with TRBD2 matching 16 bases. The CDR3 sequence is 18 residues long. The ends lost 3 bases at V and 6 bases at J; junction bases unmatched: 10. Per germline, CDR1 SGHNT and CDR2 YYREEE (reference sequence).

The chain combines TRBV4-3 with TRBJ1-6; 7 bases line up with TRBD1. V dropped 1 base and J dropped 5; count of bases not matched to a gene: 2. In germline, CDR1 is LGHNA, CDR2 YSLEER. There are 15 residues in the CDR3. The CDR3 coding sequence is TGCGCCAGCAGCCAAGGGGACAGAAATAATTCACCCCTCCACTTT. Translation: CASSQGDRNNSPLHF.

The rearrangement joins TRBV4-1 to TRBJ2-5, with TRBD2 matching over 13 bases. Germline-derived CDR1 and CDR2 are MGHRA and YSYEKL. The V segment lost 3 bases and the J segment 5 bases; nucleotides outside the gene matches: 12. This CDR3 has 18 residues. CDR3 sequence: CASSQGILAGGPGETQYF. DNA for the CDR3: TGCGCCAGCAGCCAGGGTATACTAGCGGGGGGGCCAGGGGAGACCCAGTACTTC.

V is TRBV18 and J is TRBJ1-1; TRBD1 matches 7 bases. Germline assignment: CDR1 KGHSH and CDR2 LQKENI. The CDR3 contains 13 residues. The trim removed 8 bases at V and 1 base at J, leaving 4 bases unmatched. The CDR3 region has the DNA TGTGCCAGCACAAGGACAGGGAACACTGAAGCTTTCTTT. Translation gives CASTRTGNTEAFF.

V usage is TRBV19 and J usage is TRBJ2-7, with a weak D call TRBD1 (5 bases). Looked up from germline, CDR1 is LNHDA and CDR2 is SQIVND (reference sequence). V lost 1 base to trimming and J lost 3 bases, with 10 bases between them. This CDR3 has 14 amino acids. The chain's CDR3 is CASSIGSGNYEQYF. CDR3 DNA: TGTGCCAGTAGTATAGGTTCAGGGAACTACGAGCAGTACTTC.

The chain joins TRBV6-1 to TRBJ2-2; TRBD2 might be the D (6 bases). There are 14 residues in the CDR3. The germline V gene has CDR1 MNHNS and CDR2 SASEGT. The ends were cut back, 3 bases at V and 4 bases at J, with 9 bases in the middle. DNA for the CDR3: TGTGCCAGCAGTGACCGGGGGAGCACCGGGGAGCTGTTTTTT. Translated, it gives CASSDRGSTGELFF.

This clone was counted a few times. J is TRBJ1-6 and V is TRBV7-2; tentative D call: TRBD1 (5 bases). CDR1 is SGHTA and CDR2 is FQGNSA in the germline V gene. This CDR3 is 13 amino acids long. V lost 7 bases and J 8 bases, leaving 12 bases between the germline ends. The CDR3 DNA reads TGTGCCAGCACCAACCCCAGGGATTCACCCCTCCACTTT. Amino acid sequence: CASTNPRDSPLHF.

The CDR3 sequence: CASSLGSGVNEQFF. The CDR3 DNA follows: TGTGCCAGCAGCTTGGGCTCGGGGGTCAATGAGCAGTTCTTC. This chain connects TRBV3-1 (or the pseudogene TRBV3-2) to TRBJ2-1; TRBD2 might be the D (6 bases). Between the trimmed V and J ends, which lost 5 bases and 6 bases, there was a span of 14 bases. Germline CDR1 LGHDT, CDR2 YNNKEL (reference sequence). The CDR3 loop spans 14 amino acids.

The V call is TRBV7-9, the J call TRBJ1-1, with no clear D. The CDR3 runs to 14 residues. Germline V gives CDR1 SEHNR, CDR2 FQNEAQ (reference sequence). V lost 2 bases to trimming and J lost 4 bases, with 11 bases between them. The CDR3 bases are TGTGCCAGCAGCTTATCACCGGGGAGCACTGAAGCTTTCTTT. This translates into CASSLSPGSTEAFF.

The CDR3 nucleotides are TGTGCCAGCAGTGAAGCTGCCTCAACATCCTACGAGCAGTACTTC. Encoded protein: CASSEAASTSYEQYF. The gene calls are TRBV2 and TRBJ2-7, with D hard to call. V shed 0 bases and J shed 1 base, with 10 bases lying between them. This CDR3 has 15 amino acids. CDR1 and CDR2 (germline): SNHLY, FYNNEI. The whole variable domain, remainder taken from reference TRBV2 and TRBJ2-7, is EPEVTQTPSHQVTQMGQEVILRCVPISNHLYFYWYRQILGQKVEFLVSFYNNEISEKSEIFDDQFSVERPDGSNFTLKIRSTKLEDSAMYFCASSEAASTSYEQYFGPGTRLTVT.

The J gene is TRBJ1-2, the V gene TRBV18; 10 bases agree with TRBD1. CDR1 and CDR2 from the germline V gene are KGHSH and LQKENI. Unmatched junction bases numbered 5, after V lost 4 bases and J lost 6 bases. This CDR3 is 14 amino acids long. For the CDR3, the DNA is TGTGCCAGCTCACTCGGACAGGGGGACGATGGCTACACCTTC. It specifies CASSLGQGDDGYTF.

The gene calls are TRBV18 and TRBJ1-1; possibly TRBD1 for D (6 bases). Trimming left V 4 bases short and J 4 bases short, with 16 bases between. In germline, CDR1 is KGHSH, CDR2 LQKENI. The CDR3 runs 15 residues. For the CDR3, the DNA is TGTGCCAGCTCACTAGCAGGGGCCCTAAGCACTGAAGCTTTCTTT. It translates to CASSLAGALSTEAFF.

The chain employs TRBV5-5 and TRBJ2-5, with 7 bases aligning to TRBD2. CDR1 is SGHKS and CDR2 is YYEKEE in the germline V gene (reference sequence). Trimming took 0 bases from V and 2 from J; bases not matched to a gene: 7. CDR3 size: 16 residues. The DNA for the CDR3 is TGTGCCAGCAGCTTGGGAGGCGGGGGACCACAAGAGACCCAGTACTTC. This sequence encodes CASSLGGGGPQETQYF.

The CDR3 here is CASSLVARGPNNEQFF. The CDR3 bases are TGCGCCAGCAGCTTGGTAGCGCGGGGGCCAAACAATGAGCAGTTCTTC. This chain links TRBV5-1 with TRBJ2-1; D possibly corresponds to TRBD2 (7 bases). CDR3 size: 16 residues. V lost 0 bases to trimming and J lost 5 bases, with 15 bases between them. Germline lookup yields CDR1 SGHRS and CDR2 YFSETQ.

This rearrangement joins TRBV7-8 to TRBJ2-5; a weak D match, TRBD2 (5 bases). Germline lookup yields CDR1 SGHVS and CDR2 FQNEAQ. Deletions cut 5 bases from V and 1 base from J, with 11 bases between. This CDR3 has 14 residues. CDR3 sequence (DNA): TGTGCCAGCAGCACCTGGACTTCCCAAGAGACCCAGTACTTC. This encodes CASSTWTSQETQYF. The full variable domain, with the rest looked up from reference TRBV7-8 and TRBJ2-5, is GAGVSQSPRYKVAKRGQDVALRCDPISGHVSLFWYQQALGQGPEFLTYFQNEAQLDKSGLPSDRFFAERPEGSVSTLKIQRTQQEDSAVYLCASSTWTSQETQYFGPGTRLLVL.

V and J are TRBV10-3 and TRBJ2-3, with 8 bases identical to TRBD1. Germline assignment: CDR1 ENHRY and CDR2 SYGVKD. There are 14 residues in the CDR3. The ends lost 6 bases at V and 1 base at J; junction bases unmatched: 3. The CDR3 DNA follows: TGTGCCATCAGGCAGGGGGCGCGCACAGATACGCAGTATTTT. Its translation is CAIRQGARTDTQYF.